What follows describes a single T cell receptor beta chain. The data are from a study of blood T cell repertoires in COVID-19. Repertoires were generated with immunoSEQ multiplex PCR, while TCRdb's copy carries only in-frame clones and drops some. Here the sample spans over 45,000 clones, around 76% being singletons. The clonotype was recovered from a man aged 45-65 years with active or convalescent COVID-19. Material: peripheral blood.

In DNA, the CDR3 is TGTGCCAGCTCACCACCGGGGCCCACCGGCTCCTATGGCTACACCTTC. It specifies CASSPPGPTGSYGYTF. This chain uses TRBV18 with TRBJ1-2, with a possible D match to TRBD1 (5 bases). Trimming took 0 bases from V and 4 from J, leaving 15 bases between them. This CDR3 region has 16 residues. CDR1 and CDR2 from the germline V gene are KGHSH and LQKENI. The whole variable domain, filled in from reference TRBV18 and TRBJ1-2, reads NAGVMQNPRHLVRRRGQEARLRCSPMKGHSHVYWYRQLPEEGLKFMVYLQKENIIDESGMPKERFSAEFPKEGPSILRIQQVVRGDSAAYFCASSPPGPTGSYGYTFGSGTRLTVV.